There are a few counts of the clone carrying this T cell receptor beta chain. Clones were sequenced by immunoSEQ multiplex PCR, and TCRdb holds only the in-frame ones, with some missing. The sample yields fewer than 400,000 clones, about 61% seen once. This sample stems from a study of cytotoxic CD8 clonotypes in ibrutinib-treated CLL. The CDR3 extends over 11 amino acids. Trimming left V 5 bases short and J 9 bases short, with 8 bases between. Germline CDR1 and CDR2: MGHRA and YSYEKL. The sample consisted of PBMCs, taken after 36 months of ibrutinib treatment. J is TRBJ2-1 and V is TRBV4-1; D call uncertain. The receptor's source is a human donor with chronic lymphocytic leukemia. The CDR3: CASSSRSEQFF. Written as DNA, the CDR3 is TGCGCCAGCAGCAGCAGGAGTGAGCAGTTCTTC.